What follows are 10 T cell receptor beta chains derived from one specimen sequenced in a study of T cells in Graves' hyperthyroidism and ophthalmopathy. TCR beta CDR3 regions were amplified from RNA. First-round RT-PCR targeting the TCR CDR3 was performed with the HTBI primer set. TCRdb passed the multiplex PCR reads through MiXCR, listing each CDR3 protein once. The repertoire consists of some 700,000 distinct CDR3 sequences, with 15% to 20% occurring once and the leading ten covering around 16%. Sequencing was done on a sample of blood. Source of these receptors: a man aged 50 to 60 with Graves' hyperthyroidism.

This clonotype was observed a few times. The chain joins TRBV9 to TRBJ2-4; D perhaps matches TRBD2 (6 bases). This CDR3 spans 15 amino acids. Trimming removed 4 bases at V and 5 bases at J, with 16 bases between. The V gene's germline CDR1 is SGDLS and CDR2 YYNGEE. The CDR3 sequence: CASSPRLVSENIQYF. In nucleotides, the CDR3 is TGTGCCAGCAGCCCCCGACTAGTTTCTGAAAACATTCAGTACTTC.

This clonotype was seen at least ten times. This chain links TRBV2 with TRBJ2-7, with D hard to call. Between the trimmed V and J ends, which lost 2 bases and 4 bases, there was a span of 21 bases. Per the germline V gene, CDR1 is SNHLY and CDR2 is FYNNEI. CDR3 length: 17 amino acids. The CDR3 loop is CASSETKSAVVGYEQYF. Written as DNA, the CDR3 is TGTGCCAGCAGTGAAACAAAATCTGCGGTGGTGGGTTACGAGCAGTACTTC. The entire variable domain, with the rest obtained from reference TRBV2 and TRBJ2-7, is as follows: EPEVTQTPSHQVTQMGQEVILRCVPISNHLYFYWYRQILGQKVEFLVSFYNNEISEKSEIFDDQFSVERPDGSNFTLKIRSTKLEDSAMYFCASSETKSAVVGYEQYFGPGTRLTVT.

This clonotype was recorded many times. The rearrangement uses TRBV24-1 and TRBJ2-6; possibly TRBD2 for D (6 bases). Germline V gene lookup returns CDR1 KGHDR and CDR2 SFDVKD. V lost 4 bases and J 2 bases, leaving 14 bases between the germline ends. The CDR3 runs to 17 residues. The CDR3 DNA is TGTGCCACCAGTGACCCTAAATGGACTACTGGGGCCAACGTCCTGACTTTC. Its translation is CATSDPKWTTGANVLTF.

There are a few counts of this clonotype. V and J are TRBV5-1 and TRBJ2-2; TRBD1 agrees at 7 bases. The CDR3 runs 16 residues. V lost 4 bases to trimming and J lost 4 bases; unmatched junction nucleotides: 10. Germline lookup yields CDR1 SGHRS and CDR2 YFSETQ. The CDR3, as DNA: TGCGCCAGCAGCCCCCTCACACAGGGGACCACCGGGGAGCTGTTTTTT. It is translated as CASSPLTQGTTGELFF.

This clonotype was counted only a few times. The chain links TRBV2 to TRBJ1-6; 7 bases align to TRBD1. V gave up 7 bases and J gave up 9 bases; unmatched junction bases: 15. The CDR3 runs 16 residues. Germline assignment: CDR1 SNHLY and CDR2 FYNNEI. CDR3 DNA: TGTGCCAGCAAGGGACAGTATAGTCATTCGGGTTCACCCCTCCACTTT. Amino acid sequence: CASKGQYSHSGSPLHF.

V usage is TRBV28 and J usage is TRBJ2-3; 11 bases fit TRBD2. V shed 3 bases, J shed 3 bases, and the junction held 5 bases outside the gene matches. The CDR3 runs 16 residues. Per germline, CDR1 MDHEN and CDR2 SYDVKM. The CDR3 here is CASSFIGTSGTDTQYF. As DNA, the CDR3 is TGTGCCAGCAGTTTTATCGGGACTAGCGGAACAGATACGCAGTATTTT.

This clonotype appeared many times. The rearrangement links TRBV6-1 to TRBJ1-1; D possibly corresponds to TRBD1 (6 bases). The V and J ends lost 6 bases and 10 bases respectively, with 24 bases between them. Germline V gene sequence: CDR1 MNHNS, CDR2 SASEGT. The CDR3 spans 15 residues. In nucleotides, the CDR3 is TGTGCCAGCAGGGATCGTCGACAGGCCGCTCCTATAGCTTTCTTT. This sequence encodes CASRDRRQAAPIAFF.

The table lists this clonotype with a few counts. V and J are TRBV6-1 and TRBJ2-1; TRBD2 matches 9 bases. This CDR3 comprises 15 residues. V shed 9 bases, J shed 7 bases, and the junction held 13 bases outside the gene matches. Germline CDR1 and CDR2: MNHNS and SASEGT. The CDR3 DNA is TGTGCCAGTGGGGTTAGCGGGAGTCTTGGGAATGAGCAGTTCTTC. Its translation: CASGVSGSLGNEQFF.

This clonotype was found many times. V is TRBV27 and J is TRBJ1-1; 7 nucleotides align to TRBD1. CDR1 and CDR2 from the germline V gene are MNHEY and SMNVEV (reference sequence). The CDR3 loop spans 13 amino acids. The ends lost 6 bases at V and 7 bases at J; junction bases unmatched: 8. This CDR3 is CASSPEGANEAFF. CDR3 DNA: TGTGCCAGCAGCCCCGAGGGGGCGAATGAAGCTTTCTTT.

The rearrangement uses TRBV19 and TRBJ2-1; 8 bases map to TRBD2. This CDR3 contains 15 residues. V lost 3 bases, J lost 6 bases, and 7 bases stayed unmatched. Germline CDR1 reads LNHDA; CDR2 reads SQIVND (reference sequence). Here the CDR3 reads CASSIAGRAFNEQFF. The CDR3 nucleotides read TGTGCCAGTAGTATCGCCGGGAGGGCCTTCAATGAGCAGTTCTTC.